Below, one T cell receptor beta chain is given with its context. The data are from a study of shared clonotypes between healthy human individuals. TCRdb's copy holds only in-frame clones and misses some; the assay was immunoSEQ multiplex PCR. The sample has about 2.5 million clones, around 92% seen once. CDR3 length: 14 amino acids. V was trimmed by 4 bases and J by 0 bases, leaving 7 bases between them. Germline CDR1 SGHKS, CDR2 YYEKEE (reference sequence). This chain uses TRBV5-5 with TRBJ1-4; D is uncertain. Sample: naive CD4+ T cells from PBMCs. The sample's subset: CD45RA+ positively selected. The source of this sequence is a man younger than 30 in good health. Some clones in this sample may be carry-over from other donors' samples. In DNA form, the CDR3 reads TGTGCCAGCAGCCTAGTTGCAACTAATGAAAAACTGTTTTTT. Translated, it gives CASSLVATNEKLFF.